This TCR beta chain was observed in a study of blood T cell repertoires in COVID-19. At the level of the study: Researchers got acute and convalescent COVID-19 samples from the United States, Italy and Spain.

Researchers sorted participants into cohorts using their self-reported clinical history. Cohort 3 donors counted as recovered after two negative PCRs, clearance, or resolved symptoms. In the authors' workflow: Amplification of reference gene primers provided the estimated nucleated cell counts. Sequenced by immunoSEQ multiplex PCR; TCRdb stores in-frame clones only, minus some. V and J calls plus clone size are reproduced from that table; the DNA served to infer D and trimming. There are about 440,000 clones in the sample; 90% occur only once, and 0.55% to 0.75% lies in the top ten. The source is a man between 18 and 35 years old who had recovered from COVID-19. Source material: PBMCs or T cells enriched from blood (not recorded which).

CDR3 region: CASSPRGVQETQYF. Written as DNA, the CDR3 is TGTGCCAGCAGCCCGCGGGGGGTTCAAGAGACCCAGTACTTC. The J gene is TRBJ2-5, the V gene TRBV7-9; TRBD2 matches at 8 bases. With 5 bases clipped from V and 2 bases from J, the junction kept 4 bases outside the gene matches. CDR1 and CDR2 from the germline V gene are SEHNR and FQNEAQ (reference sequence). The CDR3 sequence is 14 residues long. Using reference TRBV7-9 and TRBJ2-5 for the parts outside the CDR3, the full variable domain is DTGVSQNPRHKITKRGQNVTFRCDPISEHNRLYWYRQTLGQGPEFLTYFQNEAQLEKSRLLSDRFSAERPKGSFSTLEIQRTEQGDSAMYLCASSPRGVQETQYFGPGTRLLVL.